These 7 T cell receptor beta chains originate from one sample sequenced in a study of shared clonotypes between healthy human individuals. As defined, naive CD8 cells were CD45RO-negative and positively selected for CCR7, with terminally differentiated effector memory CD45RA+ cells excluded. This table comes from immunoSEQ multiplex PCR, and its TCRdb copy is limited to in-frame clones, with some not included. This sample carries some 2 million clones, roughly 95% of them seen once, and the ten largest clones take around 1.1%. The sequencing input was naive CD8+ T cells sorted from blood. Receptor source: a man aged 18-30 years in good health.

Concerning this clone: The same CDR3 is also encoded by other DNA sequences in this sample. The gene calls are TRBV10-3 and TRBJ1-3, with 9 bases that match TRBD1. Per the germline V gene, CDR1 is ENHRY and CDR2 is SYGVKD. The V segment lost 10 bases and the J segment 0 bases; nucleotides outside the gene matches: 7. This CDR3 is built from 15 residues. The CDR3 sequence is CATTTGGISGNTIYF. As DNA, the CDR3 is TGTGCCACCACGACAGGGGGAATCTCTGGAAACACCATATATTTT.

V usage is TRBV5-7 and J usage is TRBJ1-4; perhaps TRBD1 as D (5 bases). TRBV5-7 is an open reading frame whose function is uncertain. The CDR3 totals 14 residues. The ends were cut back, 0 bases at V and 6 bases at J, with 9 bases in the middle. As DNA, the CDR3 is TGTGCCAGCAGCTTGGCAGGGTCGGATGAAAAACTGTTTTTT. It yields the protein CASSLAGSDEKLFF.

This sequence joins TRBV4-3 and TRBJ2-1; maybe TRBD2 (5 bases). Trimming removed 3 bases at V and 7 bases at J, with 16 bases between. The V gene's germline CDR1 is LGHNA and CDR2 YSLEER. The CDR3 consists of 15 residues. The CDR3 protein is CASSHLLGTGNEQFF. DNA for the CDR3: TGCGCCAGCAGCCACCTACTAGGTACGGGGAATGAGCAGTTCTTC.

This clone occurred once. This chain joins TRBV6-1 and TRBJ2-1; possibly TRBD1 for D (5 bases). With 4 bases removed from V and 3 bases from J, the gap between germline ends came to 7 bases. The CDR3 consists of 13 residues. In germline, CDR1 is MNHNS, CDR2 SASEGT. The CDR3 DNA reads TGTGCCAGCAGTGTTCAGGGCTACAATGAGCAGTTCTTC. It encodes CASSVQGYNEQFF.

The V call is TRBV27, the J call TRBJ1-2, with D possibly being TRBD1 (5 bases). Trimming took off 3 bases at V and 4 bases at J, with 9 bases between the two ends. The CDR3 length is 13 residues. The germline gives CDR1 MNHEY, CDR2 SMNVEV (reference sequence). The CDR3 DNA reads TGTGCCAGCAGTTTTCGTCAGGGCTATGGCTACACCTTC. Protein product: CASSFRQGYGYTF.

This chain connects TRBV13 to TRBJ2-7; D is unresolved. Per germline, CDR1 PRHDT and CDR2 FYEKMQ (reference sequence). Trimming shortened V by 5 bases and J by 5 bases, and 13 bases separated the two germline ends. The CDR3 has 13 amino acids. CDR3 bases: TGTGCCAGCAGCCAACGACTTAGGGACGAGCAGTACTTC. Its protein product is CASSQRLRDEQYF.

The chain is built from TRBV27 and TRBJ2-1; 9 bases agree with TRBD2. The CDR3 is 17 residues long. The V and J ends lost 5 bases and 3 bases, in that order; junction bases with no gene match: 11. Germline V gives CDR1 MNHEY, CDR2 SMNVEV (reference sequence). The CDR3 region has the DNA TGTGCCAGCAGTAACCCTTGGCTAGCGGGGTTCTACAATGAGCAGTTCTTC. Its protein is CASSNPWLAGFYNEQFF.